This T cell receptor (beta chain) emerged from a study of OX40 agonist ivuxolimab in advanced cancers. Study in general: Patients received intravenous ivuxolimab every 2 weeks at 0.01 to 10 mg/kg. Melanoma, hepatocellular carcinoma, head and neck or renal cell cancer occurred in dose-escalation patients.

With 4 bases clipped from V and 0 bases from J, the junction kept 1 base outside the gene matches. Germline V gene lookup returns CDR1 MNHNS and CDR2 SASEGT. The CDR3 contains 15 residues. The method was immunoSEQ multiplex PCR; TCRdb's version includes in-frame clones alone and lacks a portion of them. The sample yields 95,000 to 100,000 clones, approximately 83% seen once. Study findings and constraints: The CD4+ and CD8+ T cells in the blood had expanded clonally by week 6 at 0.1 to 3.0 mg/kg.

Points on this clone: The antigen is unknown.

Sequencing was performed on CD4+ or CD8+ T cells sorted from blood, taken in a trial of the OX40 agonist ivuxolimab. The TCR originated in an adult with an advanced solid tumor such as melanoma, head and neck, liver or kidney cancer. The chain employs TRBV6-1 and TRBJ2-2, with TRBD2 matching over 8 bases. The DNA of the CDR3 is TGTGCCAGCAGTGTTAGCGGGACGAACACCGGGGAGCTGTTTTTT. Its protein product is CASSVSGTNTGELFF.